This T cell receptor beta chain was found in a study of T cell responses to AZD1222 COVID-19 vaccine. This CDR3 contains 16 residues. Germline values: CDR1 SGHNT, CDR2 YYREEE (reference sequence). The ends were cut back, 4 bases at V and 0 bases at J, with 14 bases in the middle. Method: immunoSEQ multiplex PCR; TCRdb's copy keeps in-frame clones and lacks some. Found here are approximately 100,000 clones, about 85% of them singletons; the top ten hold about 2.5%. This receptor was taken from an adult who received the AZD1222 COVID-19 vaccine. The chain joins TRBV5-4 to TRBJ1-3; tentatively, D is TRBD1 (5 bases). The material was peripheral blood, obtained 28 days after the second AZD1222 dose. CDR3 region: CASSEGIHSSGNTIYF. The DNA for the CDR3 is TGTGCCAGCAGCGAGGGGATACACAGCTCTGGAAACACCATATATTTT.